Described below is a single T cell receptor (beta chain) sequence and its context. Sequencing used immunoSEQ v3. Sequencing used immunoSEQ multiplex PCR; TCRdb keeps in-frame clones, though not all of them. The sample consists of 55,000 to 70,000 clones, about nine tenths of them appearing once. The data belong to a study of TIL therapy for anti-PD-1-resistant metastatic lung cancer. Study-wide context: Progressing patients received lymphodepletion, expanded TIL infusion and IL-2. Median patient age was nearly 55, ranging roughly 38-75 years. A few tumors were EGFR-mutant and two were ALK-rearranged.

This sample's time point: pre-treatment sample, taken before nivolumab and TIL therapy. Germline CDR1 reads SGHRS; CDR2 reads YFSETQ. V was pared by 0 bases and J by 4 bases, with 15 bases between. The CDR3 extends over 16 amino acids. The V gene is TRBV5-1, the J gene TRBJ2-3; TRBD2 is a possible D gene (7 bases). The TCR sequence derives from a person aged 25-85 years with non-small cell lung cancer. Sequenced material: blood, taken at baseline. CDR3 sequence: CASSLAGGAVPDTQYF. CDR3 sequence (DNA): TGCGCCAGCAGCTTGGCGGGGGGCGCGGTCCCAGATACGCAGTATTTT.